This passage covers 5 T cell receptor beta chains from one sample sequenced in a study of T cells after somatic rescue of genetic block. Some clones are missing from TCRdb's copy, which holds only in-frame ones; the method was immunoSEQ multiplex PCR. The data hold 70,000 or so clones, with 80% to 95% observed a single time. The material sequenced was peripheral blood mononuclear cells (PBMCs). The receptors originated from a middle-aged man.

V is TRBV7-9 and J is TRBJ2-1; TRBD1 is a possible D gene (5 bases). Germline CDR1 and CDR2: SEHNR and FQNEAQ (reference sequence). This CDR3 has 14 amino acids. Trimming left V 8 bases short and J 8 bases short, with 19 bases between. The CDR3 loop reads CASLGPALRDEQFF. CDR3 sequence (DNA): TGTGCCAGCCTGGGGCCAGCCCTCAGGGATGAGCAGTTCTTC.

The count of this clone is one. CDR3 coding DNA: TGTGCCAGCAGCTTGACTAGCGGGGCCCCCCCAGATACGCAGTATTTT. Protein product: CASSLTSGAPPDTQYF. The chain recombines TRBV5-6 with TRBJ2-3, with TRBD2 matching 10 bases. J lost 4 bases, V lost 1 base, and 6 bases had no gene match. Germline CDR1 is SGHDT and CDR2 is YYEEEE. This CDR3 is 16 amino acids long.

This clone came up once. This chain uses TRBV5-6 with TRBJ2-3; D is undetermined. Trimming took 0 bases from V and 2 from J, leaving 4 bases between them. From germline, CDR1 is SGHDT and CDR2 YYEEEE. The CDR3 spans 13 residues. CDR3 sequence (DNA): TGTGCCAGCAGCTTGGCGGCCACAGATACGCAGTATTTT. Protein sequence: CASSLAATDTQYF.

The chain combines TRBV29-1 with TRBJ2-2, with D unclear. Per the germline V gene, CDR1 is SQVTM and CDR2 is ANQGSEA. The V end lost 7 bases, the J end lost 6 bases, and 18 bases lay between the germline ends. There are 14 residues in the CDR3. CDR3 sequence (DNA): TGCAGCGCCAACGCTCCGGGTCCGGCCGGGGAGCTGTTTTTT. It is translated as CSANAPGPAGELFF.

The V gene is TRBV18, the J gene TRBJ2-2; TRBD2 agrees at 14 bases. V shed 3 bases and J 6 bases; nucleotides not matched to a gene: 3. Looked up from germline, CDR1 is KGHSH and CDR2 is LQKENI. The CDR3 has 16 amino acids. The chain's CDR3 is CASSPGLAGDAGELFF. As DNA, the CDR3 is TGTGCCAGCTCACCGGGACTAGCGGGAGACGCCGGGGAGCTGTTTTTT.